This TCR beta chain was captured by sequencing in a study of vaccination effects on CD4 cells after COVID-19. Trimming at V came to 1 base and at J to 3 bases, leaving 3 bases not matched to a gene. Germline V gene sequence: CDR1 SGHTA, CDR2 FQGNSA. The CDR3 has 15 residues. This clone was seen a handful of times. Its antigen is not known. Assay: immunoSEQ multiplex PCR; the TCRdb copy retains only in-frame clones and omits some. The sample records about 68,000 clones, about 80% being singletons. Antigen-specific CD4+ T cells were first expanded with viral peptide pools by the ViraFEST assay and only then sequenced. Researchers isolated CD4+ T cells once approximately ten days of culture had elapsed. Vaccine recipients, nucleocapsid antibody negative, had no prior SARS-CoV-2 infection.

The chain links TRBV7-2 to TRBJ2-1, with TRBD1 matching over 7 bases. This specimen consisted of CD4+ T cells from PBMCs cultured with SARS-CoV-2 spike peptides, obtained before COVID-19 vaccination. This clonotype was sampled from a human donor who received a COVID-19 vaccine. The CDR3 spells CASSLVGDSYNEQFF. As DNA, the CDR3 is TGTGCCAGCAGCTTAGTAGGGGACAGCTACAATGAGCAGTTCTTC.